One T cell receptor (beta chain) is described in this entry. Primers included in the PCR were 60 Vbeta and 13 Jbeta primers. The repertoire was sequenced with immunoSEQ multiplex PCR; TCRdb's copy has only in-frame clones and lacks some. In the table there are some 110,000 clones, around 60% of which are singletons. The CDR3 runs to 13 residues. V was cut by 10 bases and J by 1 base, with 11 bases left in between. Germline lookup yields CDR1 MNHEY and CDR2 SVGAGI. These data originate in a study of cytomegalovirus exposure and HLA in healthy donors. The chain combines TRBV6-5 with TRBJ1-3; D uncertain. This TCR was sampled from a woman aged 40 to 50 in good health and CMV-seropositive. Sequences were obtained from PBMCs. The CDR3 DNA sequence: TGTGCCACCTCCACGGAGTCTGGAAACACCATATATTTT. It is translated as CATSTESGNTIYF.